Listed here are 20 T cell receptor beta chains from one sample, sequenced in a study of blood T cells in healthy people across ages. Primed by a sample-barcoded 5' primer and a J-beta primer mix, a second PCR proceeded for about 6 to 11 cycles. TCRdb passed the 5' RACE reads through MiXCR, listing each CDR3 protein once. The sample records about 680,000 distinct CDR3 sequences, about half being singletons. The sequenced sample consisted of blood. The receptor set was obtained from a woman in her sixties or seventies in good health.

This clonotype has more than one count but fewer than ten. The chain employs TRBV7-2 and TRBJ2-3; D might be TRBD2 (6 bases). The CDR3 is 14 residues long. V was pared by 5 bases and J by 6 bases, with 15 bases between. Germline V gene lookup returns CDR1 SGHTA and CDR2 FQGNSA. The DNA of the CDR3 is TGTGCCAGCAGCGCCACTAGCAAGATTGATACGCAGTATTTT. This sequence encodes CASSATSKIDTQYF.

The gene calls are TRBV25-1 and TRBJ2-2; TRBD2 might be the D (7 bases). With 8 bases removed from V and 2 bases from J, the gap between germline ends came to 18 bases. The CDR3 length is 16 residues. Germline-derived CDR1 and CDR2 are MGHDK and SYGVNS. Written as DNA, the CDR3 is TGTGCCAGCCTACGGTCGGGGGGCGGTAACACCGGGGAGCTGTTTTTT. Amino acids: CASLRSGGGNTGELFF.

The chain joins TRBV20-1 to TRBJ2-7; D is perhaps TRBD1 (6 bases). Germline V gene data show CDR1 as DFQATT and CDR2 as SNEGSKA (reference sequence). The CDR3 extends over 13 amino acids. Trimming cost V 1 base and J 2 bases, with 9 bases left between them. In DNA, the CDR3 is TGCAGTGCTAGAGGATCAGGGGCCTACGAGCAGTACTTC. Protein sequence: CSARGSGAYEQYF.

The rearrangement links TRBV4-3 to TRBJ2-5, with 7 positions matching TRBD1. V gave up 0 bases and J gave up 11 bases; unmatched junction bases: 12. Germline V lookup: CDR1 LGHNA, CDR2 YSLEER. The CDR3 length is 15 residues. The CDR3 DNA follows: TGCGCCAGCAGCCAAGATAACAGGGGAAGAAATGAGCAGTACTTC. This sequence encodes CASSQDNRGRNEQYF.

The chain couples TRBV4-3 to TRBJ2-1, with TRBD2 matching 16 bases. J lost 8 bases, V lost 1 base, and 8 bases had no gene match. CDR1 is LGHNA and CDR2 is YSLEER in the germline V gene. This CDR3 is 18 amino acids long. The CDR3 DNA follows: TGCGCCAGCAGCCAAGGTCCGGGACTAGCGGGAGGGCCGGATGAGCAGTTCTTC. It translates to CASSQGPGLAGGPDEQFF.

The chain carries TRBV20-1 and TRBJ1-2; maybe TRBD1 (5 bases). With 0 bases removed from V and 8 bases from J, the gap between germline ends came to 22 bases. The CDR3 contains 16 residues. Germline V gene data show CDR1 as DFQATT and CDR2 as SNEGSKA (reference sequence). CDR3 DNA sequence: TGCAGTGCTAGAGATAGGCAGGGATATGGGCTATACGGCTACACCTTC. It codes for CSARDRQGYGLYGYTF.

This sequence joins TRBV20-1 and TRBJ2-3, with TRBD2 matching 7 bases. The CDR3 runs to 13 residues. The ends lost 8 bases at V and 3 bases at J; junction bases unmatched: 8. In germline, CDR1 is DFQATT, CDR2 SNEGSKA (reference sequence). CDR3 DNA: TGCAGTACCTTGGCGGGAGTGACAGATACGCAGTATTTT. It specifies CSTLAGVTDTQYF.

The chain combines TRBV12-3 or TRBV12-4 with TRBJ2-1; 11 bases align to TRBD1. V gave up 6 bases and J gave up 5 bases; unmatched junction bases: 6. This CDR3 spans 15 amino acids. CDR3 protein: CASSWGQGGNNEQFF. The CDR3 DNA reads TGTGCCAGCAGCTGGGGACAGGGGGGCAACAATGAGCAGTTCTTC.

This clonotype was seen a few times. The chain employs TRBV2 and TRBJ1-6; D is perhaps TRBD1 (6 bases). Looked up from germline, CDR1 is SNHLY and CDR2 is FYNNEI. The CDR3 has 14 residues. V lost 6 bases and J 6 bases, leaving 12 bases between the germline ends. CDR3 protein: CASSGTGSNSPLHF. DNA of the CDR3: TGTGCCAGCAGCGGCACAGGGAGTAATTCACCCCTCCACTTT. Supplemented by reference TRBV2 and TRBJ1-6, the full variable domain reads EPEVTQTPSHQVTQMGQEVILRCVPISNHLYFYWYRQILGQKVEFLVSFYNNEISEKSEIFDDQFSVERPDGSNFTLKIRSTKLEDSAMYFCASSGTGSNSPLHFGNGTRLTVT.

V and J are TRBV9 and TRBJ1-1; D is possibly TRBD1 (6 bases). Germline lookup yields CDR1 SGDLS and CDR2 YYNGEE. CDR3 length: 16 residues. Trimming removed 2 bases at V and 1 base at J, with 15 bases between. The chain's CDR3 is CASSVGRGGWNTEAFF. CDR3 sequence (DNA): TGTGCCAGCAGCGTGGGCAGGGGAGGATGGAACACTGAAGCTTTCTTT.

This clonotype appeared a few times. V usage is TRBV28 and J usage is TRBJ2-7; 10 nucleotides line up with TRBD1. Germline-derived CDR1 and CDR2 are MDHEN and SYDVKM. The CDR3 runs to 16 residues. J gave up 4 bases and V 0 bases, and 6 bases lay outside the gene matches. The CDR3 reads CASSLWRQGARYEQYF. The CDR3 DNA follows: TGTGCCAGCAGTTTATGGAGACAGGGGGCGCGTTACGAGCAGTACTTC.

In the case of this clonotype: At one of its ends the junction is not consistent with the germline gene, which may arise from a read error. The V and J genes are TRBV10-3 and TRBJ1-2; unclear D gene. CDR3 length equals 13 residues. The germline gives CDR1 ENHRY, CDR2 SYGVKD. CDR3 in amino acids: CASSVGPADGYTF. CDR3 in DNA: TGTGCCAGCAGTGTCGGACCGGCGGATGGCTACACCTTC.

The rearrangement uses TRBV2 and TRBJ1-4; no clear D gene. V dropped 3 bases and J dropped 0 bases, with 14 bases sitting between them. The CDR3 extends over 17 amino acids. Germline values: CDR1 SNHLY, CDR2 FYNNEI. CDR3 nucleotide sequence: TGTGCCAGCAGTGAGCCCGAGGTGACGGCAACTAATGAAAAACTGTTTTTT. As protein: CASSEPEVTATNEKLFF. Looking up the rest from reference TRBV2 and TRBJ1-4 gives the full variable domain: EPEVTQTPSHQVTQMGQEVILRCVPISNHLYFYWYRQILGQKVEFLVSFYNNEISEKSEIFDDQFSVERPDGSNFTLKIRSTKLEDSAMYFCASSEPEVTATNEKLFFGSGTQLSVL.

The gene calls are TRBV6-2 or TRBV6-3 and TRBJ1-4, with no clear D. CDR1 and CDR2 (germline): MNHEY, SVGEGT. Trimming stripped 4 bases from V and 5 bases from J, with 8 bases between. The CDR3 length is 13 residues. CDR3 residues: CASSSTGNEKLFF. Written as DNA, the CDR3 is TGTGCCAGCAGTTCCACGGGGAATGAAAAACTGTTTTTT.

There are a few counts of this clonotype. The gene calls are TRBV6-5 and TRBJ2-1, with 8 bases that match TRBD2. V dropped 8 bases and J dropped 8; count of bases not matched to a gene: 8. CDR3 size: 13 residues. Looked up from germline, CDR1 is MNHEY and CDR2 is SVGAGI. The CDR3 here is CASAGTRVDEQFF. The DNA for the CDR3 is TGTGCCAGCGCTGGGACTAGGGTTGATGAGCAGTTCTTC.

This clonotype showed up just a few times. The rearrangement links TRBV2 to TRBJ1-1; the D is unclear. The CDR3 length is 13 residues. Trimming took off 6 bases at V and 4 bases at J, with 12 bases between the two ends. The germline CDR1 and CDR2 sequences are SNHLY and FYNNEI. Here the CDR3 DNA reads TGTGCCAGCAGCCCCGGGCCGTTCACTGAAGCTTTCTTT. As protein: CASSPGPFTEAFF.

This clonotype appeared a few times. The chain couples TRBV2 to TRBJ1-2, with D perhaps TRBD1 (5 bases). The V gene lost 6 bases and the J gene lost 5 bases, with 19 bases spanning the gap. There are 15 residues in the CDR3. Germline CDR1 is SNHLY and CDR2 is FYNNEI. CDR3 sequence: CASREYDRAGYGYTF. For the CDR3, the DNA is TGTGCCAGCAGGGAATACGACAGAGCCGGGTATGGCTACACCTTC.

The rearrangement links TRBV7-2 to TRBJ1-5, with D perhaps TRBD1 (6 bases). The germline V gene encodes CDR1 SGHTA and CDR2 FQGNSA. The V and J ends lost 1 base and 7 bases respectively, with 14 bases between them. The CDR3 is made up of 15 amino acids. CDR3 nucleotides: TGTGCCAGCAGCTTAGGTTCAGGGGTGAGGCAGCCCCAGCATTTT. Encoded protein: CASSLGSGVRQPQHF.

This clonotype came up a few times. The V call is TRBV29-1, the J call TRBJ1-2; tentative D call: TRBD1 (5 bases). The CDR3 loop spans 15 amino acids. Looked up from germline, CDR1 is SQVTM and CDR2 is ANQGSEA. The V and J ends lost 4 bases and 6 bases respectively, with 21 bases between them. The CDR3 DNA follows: TGCAGCGTTGTTTTGGGGGAACGCCAGGGAGATGGCTACACCTTC. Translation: CSVVLGERQGDGYTF.

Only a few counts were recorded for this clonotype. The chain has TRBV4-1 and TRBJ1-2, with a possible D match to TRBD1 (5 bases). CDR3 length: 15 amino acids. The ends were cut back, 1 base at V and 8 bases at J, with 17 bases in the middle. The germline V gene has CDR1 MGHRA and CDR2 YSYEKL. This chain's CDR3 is CASSQVGGRRKGYTF. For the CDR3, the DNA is TGCGCCAGCAGCCAAGTGGGGGGGAGAAGGAAAGGCTACACCTTC.